One and the same sample provided the 28 T cell receptor beta chains below, sequenced in a study of blood T cell repertoires in COVID-19. Profiling relied on immunoSEQ multiplex PCR, and the TCRdb table lists in-frame clones only, not all of them. The sample lists around 620,000 clones, about 90% occurring once. The sample taken for sequencing was peripheral blood. The receptors originated from a young woman with acute or convalescent COVID-19.

This chain uses TRBV6-4 with TRBJ2-3; 9 bases line up with TRBD1. J was trimmed by 6 bases and V by 4 bases; bases with no gene match: 8. The CDR3 is made up of 15 amino acids. Germline CDR1 reads MRHNA; CDR2 reads SNTAGT. CDR3 coding DNA: TGTGCCAGCAGTGGGACCGGGACAGGGAGGGATACGCAGTATTTT. Protein sequence: CASSGTGTGRDTQYF.

The J gene is TRBJ2-2, the V gene TRBV25-1; TRBD2 aligns across 14 bases. With 4 bases clipped from V and 4 bases from J, the junction kept 8 bases outside the gene matches. CDR1 and CDR2 (germline): MGHDK, SYGVNS. The length of the CDR3 is 18 residues. In DNA form, the CDR3 reads TGTGCCAGCAGTGCCTGGACTAGCGGGGGGTCTCTCACCGGGGAGCTGTTTTTT. Amino acid sequence: CASSAWTSGGSLTGELFF.

J is TRBJ2-1 and V is TRBV5-1; the D is unclear. V was trimmed by 4 bases and J by 5 bases, leaving 4 bases between them. Germline CDR1 is SGHRS and CDR2 is YFSETQ. CDR3 length equals 11 residues. The CDR3 region has the DNA TGCGCCAGCAGCCTTAACAATGAGCAGTTCTTC. As protein: CASSLNNEQFF. Filled out from reference TRBV5-1 and TRBJ2-1, the complete variable domain reads KAGVTQTPRYLIKTRGQQVTLSCSPISGHRSVSWYQQTPGQGLQFLFEYFSETQRNKGNFPGRFSGRQFSNSRSEMNVSTLELGDSALYLCASSLNNEQFFGPGTRLTVL.

The rearrangement uses TRBV28 and TRBJ2-7, with 10 bases lining up with TRBD2. The CDR3 covers 15 residues. Looked up from germline, CDR1 is MDHEN and CDR2 is SYDVKM. The V and J ends lost 10 bases and 1 base, in that order; junction bases with no gene match: 10. CDR3 in DNA: TGTGCCATCAGCGGCGTAGCGGGGGGTTCCTACGAGCAGTACTTC. Translation gives CAISGVAGGSYEQYF.

This clone is a singleton in its sample. The chain links TRBV6-5 to TRBJ2-7; 8 bases fit TRBD2. In germline, CDR1 is MNHEY, CDR2 SVGAGI. With 3 bases clipped from V and 0 bases from J, the junction kept 7 bases outside the gene matches. This CDR3 contains 16 residues. In DNA, the CDR3 is TGTGCCAGCAGTTATTTGTCGGGGGGGATCTCCTACGAGCAGTACTTC. It specifies CASSYLSGGISYEQYF.

The count of this clone is one. V and J are TRBV6-1 and TRBJ1-5; 10 nucleotides match TRBD1. Germline lookup yields CDR1 MNHNS and CDR2 SASEGT. The V and J ends lost 0 bases and 3 bases, in that order; junction bases with no gene match: 11. CDR3 length equals 19 residues. The CDR3 is CASSEAEGQGLIDNQPQHF. CDR3 DNA sequence: TGTGCCAGCAGTGAAGCTGAGGGACAGGGGTTAATTGACAATCAGCCCCAGCATTTT.

The chain uses TRBV7-9 and TRBJ1-5; D ambiguous. CDR3 length equals 13 residues. Trimming took 4 bases from V and 4 from J, leaving 8 bases between them. CDR1 is SEHNR, CDR2 FQNEAQ, per germline (reference sequence). The CDR3 nucleotides read TGTGCCAGCAGCTCAGAGGCTAATCAGCCCCAGCATTTT. Its translation is CASSSEANQPQHF. Variable domain in full (rest from reference TRBV7-9 and TRBJ1-5): DTGVSQNPRHKITKRGQNVTFRCDPISEHNRLYWYRQTLGQGPEFLTYFQNEAQLEKSRLLSDRFSAERPKGSFSTLEIQRTEQGDSAMYLCASSSEANQPQHFGDGTRLSIL.

V usage is TRBV6-5 and J usage is TRBJ1-4; 8 nucleotides agree with TRBD1. V was pared by 7 bases and J by 10 bases, with 11 bases of the junction left unmatched. The CDR3 spans 14 residues. Germline V gene sequence: CDR1 MNHEY, CDR2 SVGAGI. The CDR3 loop is CASILGQGGGKLFF. The CDR3 bases are TGTGCCAGCATTCTTGGACAGGGTGGTGGAAAACTGTTTTTT.

The chain uses TRBV2 and TRBJ1-4; D may be TRBD1 (5 bases). CDR1 and CDR2 from the germline V gene are SNHLY and FYNNEI. Trimming pared 0 bases from V and 7 bases from J, leaving 6 bases between. The CDR3 is 13 residues long. This CDR3 is CASSEAGGEKLFF. In nucleotides, the CDR3 is TGTGCCAGCAGTGAAGCCGGGGGTGAAAAACTGTTTTTT.

This chain joins TRBV6-2 or TRBV6-3 and TRBJ2-5; tentative D call: TRBD2 (6 bases). The CDR3 is made up of 17 amino acids. The ends were cut back, 0 bases at V and 1 base at J, with 15 bases in the middle. From germline, CDR1 is MNHEY and CDR2 SVGEGT. CDR3 nucleotide sequence: TGTGCCAGCAGTTACTCGAGGGGCGGGACCCTCCAAGAGACCCAGTACTTC. It translates to CASSYSRGGTLQETQYF.

The chain uses TRBV28 and TRBJ1-4; D remains unclear. The germline V and J ends were trimmed by 6 bases and 7 bases, with 18 bases remaining between them. CDR1 MDHEN and CDR2 SYDVKM come from the germline V gene. The CDR3 totals 15 residues. The DNA for the CDR3 is TGTGCCAGCAGCTCCAGATCCTCCGCAGGTGAAAAACTGTTTTTT. The encoded protein is CASSSRSSAGEKLFF.

The J gene is TRBJ1-1, the V gene TRBV27; no reliable D call. Germline V gives CDR1 MNHEY, CDR2 SMNVEV (reference sequence). The V end was cut by 6 bases, the J end by 4 bases, with 12 bases between. This CDR3 contains 13 residues. The chain's CDR3 is CASRDSRFTEAFF. The CDR3 DNA follows: TGTGCCAGCAGGGACTCTAGATTCACTGAAGCTTTCTTT.

CDR3 DNA: TGTGCCAGCAGCCAAGATGGGCCGATTGGTGAAGCTTTCTTT. Its translation: CASSQDGPIGEAFF. The gene calls are TRBV14 and TRBJ1-1; D call uncertain. Germline V lookup: CDR1 SGHDN, CDR2 FVKESK. CDR3 length equals 14 residues. V lost 0 bases to trimming and J lost 7 bases, with 12 bases between them.

The chain combines TRBV28 with TRBJ1-1; perhaps TRBD1 as D (6 bases). Per germline, CDR1 MDHEN and CDR2 SYDVKM. Trimming removed 7 bases at V and 3 bases at J, with 18 bases between. This CDR3 comprises 15 residues. DNA of the CDR3: TGTGCCAGCACCCTCGGGGGGCCGGTGTACACTGAAGCTTTCTTT. Translated, it gives CASTLGGPVYTEAFF. Supplemented by reference TRBV28 and TRBJ1-1, the full variable domain reads DVKVTQSSRYLVKRTGEKVFLECVQDMDHENMFWYRQDPGLGLRLIYFSYDVKMKEKGDIPEGYSVSREKKERFSLILESASTNQTSMYLCASTLGGPVYTEAFFGQGTRLTVV.

V and J are TRBV19 and TRBJ1-2; D not certain. V was shortened by 3 bases and J by 2 bases, with 10 bases between the two germline ends. The CDR3 is made up of 14 amino acids. CDR1 and CDR2 (germline): LNHDA, SQIVND (reference sequence). The CDR3 sequence: CASSIYEANYGYTF. The DNA for the CDR3 is TGTGCCAGTAGTATTTATGAGGCCAACTATGGCTACACCTTC.

The chain has TRBV29-1 and TRBJ1-1; D remains unclear. With 6 bases removed from V and 0 bases from J, the gap between germline ends came to 14 bases. The CDR3 has 14 amino acids. The germline V gene encodes CDR1 SQVTM and CDR2 ANQGSEA. In DNA form, the CDR3 reads TGCAGCGTCCGTCCCGGCGGGGTGAACACTGAAGCTTTCTTT. Its translation: CSVRPGGVNTEAFF.

The rearrangement joins TRBV5-5 to TRBJ1-1, with 12 bases that match TRBD1. The CDR3 spans 16 residues. The germline V gene has CDR1 SGHKS and CDR2 YYEKEE (reference sequence). Germline trimming cut 4 bases from V and 1 base from J; bases unmatched to any gene: 5. As DNA, the CDR3 is TGTGCCAGCAGCGGGGACAGGGGGCCATGGAACACTGAAGCTTTCTTT. Translation gives CASSGDRGPWNTEAFF.

The chain recombines TRBV12-5 with TRBJ2-7, with D possibly matching TRBD2 (5 bases). Germline lookup yields CDR1 LGHNT and CDR2 FRNRAP. The CDR3 length is 15 residues. The V end lost 4 bases, the J end lost 2 bases, and 15 bases lay between the germline ends. CDR3 region: CASGSAQEATYEQYF. The CDR3 nucleotides are TGTGCTAGTGGTTCGGCCCAGGAGGCGACCTACGAGCAGTACTTC. The full variable domain, rest sourced from reference TRBV12-5 and TRBJ2-7, is DARVTQTPRHKVTEMGQEVTMRCQPILGHNTVFWYRQTMMQGLELLAYFRNRAPLDDSGMPKDRFSAEMPDATLATLKIQPSEPRDSAVYFCASGSAQEATYEQYFGPGTRLTVT.

This clone was detected only once. The J gene is TRBJ2-7, the V gene TRBV29-1; no clear D. The germline V gene has CDR1 SQVTM and CDR2 ANQGSEA. The V end lost 6 bases, the J end lost 9 bases, and 15 bases lay between the germline ends. There are 11 residues in the CDR3. The CDR3 nucleotides read TGCAGCGTCCTATCTAGTCCCCTGCAGTACTTC. This sequence encodes CSVLSSPLQYF.

This chain connects TRBV4-3 to TRBJ2-3, with 10 bases identical to TRBD2. The CDR3 is 16 residues long. V was clipped by 0 bases and J by 3 bases; unmatched bases: 3. Germline values: CDR1 LGHNA, CDR2 YSLEER. The CDR3: CASSQDSGGRTDTQYF. The DNA for the CDR3 is TGCGCCAGCAGCCAAGATAGCGGGGGGAGGACAGATACGCAGTATTTT.

The genes are TRBV6-5 and TRBJ2-7; TRBD2 agrees at 12 bases. CDR3 length equals 15 residues. Germline loops: CDR1 MNHEY, CDR2 SVGAGI. Trimming removed 6 bases from V and 7 bases from J; junction bases left unmatched: 10. For the CDR3, the DNA is TGTGCCAGCAGGCAACTAGCGGGGGGCTCTCGTGAGCAGTACTTC. It encodes CASRQLAGGSREQYF.

The V gene is TRBV29-1, the J gene TRBJ1-1, with D possibly matching TRBD1 (6 bases). Germline CDR1 reads SQVTM; CDR2 reads ANQGSEA. The V gene lost 7 bases and the J gene lost 1 base, with 10 bases spanning the gap. The CDR3 has 12 residues. CDR3 protein: CSGGHPNTEAFF. CDR3 in DNA: TGCAGCGGGGGACATCCGAACACTGAAGCTTTCTTT.

This clone was seen only a few times. Other DNA sequences in the sample encode the same CDR3. The chain links TRBV6-4 to TRBJ1-5; 9 nucleotides agree with TRBD1. CDR3 length equals 15 residues. Germline values: CDR1 MRHNA, CDR2 SNTAGT. V shed 6 bases and J 1 base; nucleotides not matched to a gene: 4. The CDR3 nucleotides read TGTGCCAGCAGCCCGACAGGGGGAAGCAATCAGCCCCAGCATTTT. This gives the protein CASSPTGGSNQPQHF.

The chain joins TRBV6-4 to TRBJ2-2; a possible D gene is TRBD1 (6 bases). The V gene lost 5 bases and the J gene lost 3 bases, with 10 bases spanning the gap. Germline loops: CDR1 MRHNA, CDR2 SNTAGT. The CDR3 consists of 14 residues. The CDR3 nucleotides read TGTGCCAGCAGTCTAAACAGGGACACCGGGGAGCTGTTTTTT. It yields the protein CASSLNRDTGELFF.

This clone appeared a few times. The chain joins TRBV27 to TRBJ1-1, with 7 bases lining up with TRBD1. The CDR3 loop spans 14 amino acids. After removal of 3 bases from V and 5 bases from J, the junction contained 6 bases not matched to a gene. The germline V gene has CDR1 MNHEY and CDR2 SMNVEV (reference sequence). The CDR3 DNA is TGTGCCAGCAGTTTGAGGCCAGGGGGGACTGAAGCTTTCTTT. Translation: CASSLRPGGTEAFF.

The chain couples TRBV3-1 (or the pseudogene TRBV3-2) to TRBJ2-1, with 9 nucleotides matching TRBD2. Per the germline V gene, CDR1 is LGHDT and CDR2 is YNNKEL (reference sequence). The CDR3 has 15 residues. Germline trimming cut 7 bases from V and 1 base from J; bases unmatched to any gene: 5. Here the CDR3 DNA reads TGTGCCAGCAACGTAGCGGGGGAGTCCTACAATGAGCAGTTCTTC. This encodes CASNVAGESYNEQFF.

V is TRBV3-1 (or the pseudogene TRBV3-2) and J is TRBJ1-2; no definite D call. Germline CDR1 LGHDT, CDR2 YNNKEL (reference sequence). The CDR3 extends over 13 amino acids. V was shortened by 6 bases and J by 4 bases, with 12 bases between the two germline ends. The CDR3 coding sequence is TGTGCCAGCAGTCATGCAAGCTCCTATGGCTACACCTTC. Translating gives CASSHASSYGYTF.

This chain uses TRBV12-3 or TRBV12-4 with TRBJ1-1; a possible D gene is TRBD1 (6 bases). This CDR3 has 13 amino acids. V gave up 5 bases and J gave up 9 bases, with 16 bases separating them. CDR3 amino acids: CASSPWDTAKAFF. In DNA, the CDR3 is TGTGCCAGCAGTCCTTGGGACACGGCAAAAGCTTTCTTT.